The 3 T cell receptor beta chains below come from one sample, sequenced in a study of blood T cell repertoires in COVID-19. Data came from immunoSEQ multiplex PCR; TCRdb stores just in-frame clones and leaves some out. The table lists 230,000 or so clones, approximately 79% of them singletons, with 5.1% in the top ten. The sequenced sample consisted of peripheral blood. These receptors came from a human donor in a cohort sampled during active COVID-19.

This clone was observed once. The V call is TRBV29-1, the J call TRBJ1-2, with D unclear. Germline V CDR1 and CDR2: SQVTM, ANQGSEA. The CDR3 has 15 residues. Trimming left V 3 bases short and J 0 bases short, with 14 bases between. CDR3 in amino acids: CSVDGSRPANYGYTF. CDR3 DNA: TGCAGCGTTGACGGGTCGAGGCCAGCTAACTATGGCTACACCTTC. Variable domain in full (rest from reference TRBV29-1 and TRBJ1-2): SAVISQKPSRDICQRGTSLTIQCQVDSQVTMMFWYRQQPGQSLTLIATANQGSEATYESGFVIDKFPISRPNLTFSTLTVSNMSPEDSSIYLCSVDGSRPANYGYTFGSGTRLTVV.

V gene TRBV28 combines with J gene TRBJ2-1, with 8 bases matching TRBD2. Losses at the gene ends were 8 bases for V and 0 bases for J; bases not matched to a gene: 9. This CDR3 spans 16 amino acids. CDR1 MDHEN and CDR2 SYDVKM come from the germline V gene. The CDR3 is CASHATSGGSYNEQFF. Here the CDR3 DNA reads TGTGCCAGCCATGCCACTAGCGGTGGCTCCTACAATGAGCAGTTCTTC.

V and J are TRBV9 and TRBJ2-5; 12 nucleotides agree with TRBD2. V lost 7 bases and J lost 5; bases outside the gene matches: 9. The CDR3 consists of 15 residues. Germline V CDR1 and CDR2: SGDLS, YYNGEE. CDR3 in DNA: TGTGCCAGCGGACTAGCGGGATCCGGGAGGGAGACCCAGTACTTC. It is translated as CASGLAGSGRETQYF. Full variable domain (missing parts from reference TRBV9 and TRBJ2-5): DSGVTQTPKHLITATGQRVTLRCSPRSGDLSVYWYQQSLDQGLQFLIQYYNGEERAKGNILERFSAQQFPDLHSELNLSSLELGDSALYFCASGLAGSGRETQYFGPGTRLLVL.